The entry below gives a single T cell receptor (beta chain) sequence along with its context. This clonotype was recorded a few times. Its binding antigen is unknown. Base qualities are not at hand, and no much larger clone is one base apart. This sample is drawn from a study of T cell repertoires in cytomegalovirus infection (dated by TCRdb to between 2018 and 2021). As for the study more broadly: Donor HLA type was relevant to the analysis, as public TCR beta signatures indicated carriage of CMV infection together with the matching HLA type.

From V the trimming removes 6 bases and from J it removes 5 bases, while the gene matches leave 11 bases of the junction unaccounted for. CDR1 SEHNR and CDR2 FQNEAQ are derived from the germline V gene (reference sequence). Inclusive of the bounding cysteine and phenylalanine, the CDR3 is 15 residues long. Only the CDR3 part of the read is kept: 45 bases, read in frame from the first base. Overall study results and their limits: Cumulative frequency of public TCR beta family members discriminated carriers of CMV infection plus the relevant HLA type in this cohort and an independent 352-donor cohort. The ex vivo response was dominated by HLA-C-restricted CMV-specific TCR beta clonotypes, which also provided the single most frequent clonotype in two of eight donors.

Sequencing relied on an Illumina HiSeq 1500. Using fastp trimming at Q25 and MiXCR clonotype assembly, TCRdb reanalyzed the public sequencing data and kept in-frame beta chains. Rows are unified per CDR3 protein, each entry keeping the most common DNA and genes. Here the sample has about 530,000 distinct CDR3 sequences; roughly 29% occur a single time. About 13% of the sample is in the top ten clones. This receptor was taken from a human donor in good health (CMV status not recorded). Some clones in this sample may be carry-over from other donors' samples. What was sequenced was PBMCs. The chain is encoded by TRBV7-9 joined to TRBJ2-7; 9 central bases correspond to TRBD2. The CDR3 region: CASRQTGTSFHEQYF. At the DNA level, the sequence is TGTGCCAGCAGACAGACCGGGACTAGCTTCCACGAGCAGTACTTC.